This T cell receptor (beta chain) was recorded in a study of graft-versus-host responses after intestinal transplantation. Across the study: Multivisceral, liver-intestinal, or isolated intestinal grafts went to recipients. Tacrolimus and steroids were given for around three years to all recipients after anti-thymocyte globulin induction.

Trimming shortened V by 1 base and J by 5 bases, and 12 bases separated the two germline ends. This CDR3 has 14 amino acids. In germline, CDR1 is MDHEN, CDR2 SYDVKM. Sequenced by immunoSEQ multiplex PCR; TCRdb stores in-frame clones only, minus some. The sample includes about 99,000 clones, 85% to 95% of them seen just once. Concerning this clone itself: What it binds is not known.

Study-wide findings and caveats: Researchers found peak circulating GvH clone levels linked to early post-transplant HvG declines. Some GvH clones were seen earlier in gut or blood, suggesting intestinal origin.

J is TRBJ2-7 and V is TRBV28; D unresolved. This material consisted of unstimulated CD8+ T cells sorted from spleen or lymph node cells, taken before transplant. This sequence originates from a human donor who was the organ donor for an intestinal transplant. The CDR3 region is CASSLSNFPDEQYF. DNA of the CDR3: TGTGCCAGCAGTTTATCTAATTTTCCGGACGAGCAGTACTTC.